This entry lists 3 T cell receptor beta chains sequenced from one sample in a study of CD8 T cells in Susac syndrome. RNA, at roughly 0.5 to 1 ug, was reverse transcribed with random hexamers. TCRdb reanalysed the immunoSEQ multiplex PCR reads using MiXCR and keeps one entry per CDR3 protein. The profile shows some 110,000 distinct CDR3 sequences, around 94% of them singletons. The sample consisted of CD4+ T cells from PBMCs. The source is a human donor in good health.

This chain uses TRBV5-1 with TRBJ2-1; perhaps TRBD1 as D (6 bases). The germline V gene has CDR1 SGHRS and CDR2 YFSETQ. V was clipped by 0 bases and J by 6 bases, with 16 bases between them. The CDR3 has 16 amino acids. The CDR3 bases are TGCGCCAGCAGCTTGGCCCCGGGGAGAGGGGGCAATGAGCAGTTCTTC. Translation: CASSLAPGRGGNEQFF.

The sample holds one count of this clonotype. J is TRBJ2-5 and V is TRBV3-1; tentative D call: TRBD2 (6 bases). The CDR3 spans 15 residues. Germline assignment: CDR1 LGHDT and CDR2 YNNKEL (reference sequence). Trimming pared 3 bases from V and 5 bases from J, leaving 16 bases between. The chain's CDR3 is CASSHGSGWSETQYF. CDR3 bases: TGTGCCAGCAGCCATGGAAGCGGGTGGTCGGAGACCCAGTACTTC.

This clonotype was seen once. V gene TRBV6-2 or TRBV6-3 combines with J gene TRBJ2-7, with D possibly being TRBD1 (6 bases). CDR1 is MNHEY, CDR2 SVGEGT, per germline. This CDR3 spans 15 amino acids. Trimming removed 0 bases at V and 3 bases at J, with 12 bases between. The CDR3 DNA follows: TGTGCCAGCAGTTACTCCAGGGGTCCTCGCTACGAGCAGTACTTC. This encodes CASSYSRGPRYEQYF.